One and the same sample provided the 27 T cell receptor beta chains below, sequenced in a study of T cells in Graves' hyperthyroidism and ophthalmopathy. Amplified TCR beta CDR3 regions came from RNA transcripts. The HTBI primer set served for first-round RT-PCR of the TCR CDR3. Each CDR3 protein gets one entry after TCRdb re-called the multiplex PCR reads with MiXCR. Among about 400,000 distinct CDR3 sequences listed, roughly 14% were seen once. The sequenced material came from blood. The source of these receptors is a woman between 18 and 29 years old with Graves' hyperthyroidism.

This clonotype has at least ten counts. The chain combines TRBV11-3 with TRBJ1-4; D may be TRBD1 (5 bases). The CDR3 covers 13 residues. Trimming removed 5 bases from V and 6 bases from J, with 10 bases in between. CDR1 and CDR2 from the germline V gene are SGHNT and YENEEA. CDR3 in DNA: TGTGCCAGCAGCCTCGGGACTTATGAAAAACTGTTTTTT. Translation: CASSLGTYEKLFF.

In its sample, this clonotype was seen many times. The chain is built from TRBV2 and TRBJ2-1; 8 bases align to TRBD2. Trimming cost V 10 bases and J 5 bases; bases outside gene matches: 10. The germline V gene has CDR1 SNHLY and CDR2 FYNNEI. CDR3 length equals 14 residues. This chain's CDR3 is CATRGRLAHNEQFF. The CDR3 bases are TGTGCCACCCGGGGGAGACTAGCGCACAATGAGCAGTTCTTC.

This clonotype was recorded many times. The chain employs TRBV27 and TRBJ2-2, with D uncertain. The V end lost 5 bases, the J end lost 3 bases, and 16 bases lay between the germline ends. The germline V gene has CDR1 MNHEY and CDR2 SMNVEV (reference sequence). The length of the CDR3 is 16 residues. This CDR3 reads CASSPGPSWDTGELFF. CDR3 sequence (DNA): TGTGCCAGCAGTCCTGGACCTTCATGGGACACCGGGGAGCTGTTTTTT.

This clonotype was seen a single time. The chain recombines TRBV27 with TRBJ2-7; 7 bases line up with TRBD2. The CDR3 covers 18 residues. Germline V CDR1 and CDR2: MNHEY, SMNVEV (reference sequence). Unmatched junction bases numbered 18, after V lost 4 bases and J lost 3 bases. The DNA for the CDR3 is TGTGCCAGCAGTTGGTCCCCCTCACCTAGCGGAACCCTCTACGAGCAGTACTTC. Amino acid sequence: CASSWSPSPSGTLYEQYF.

This clonotype was seen many times. This chain joins TRBV7-9 and TRBJ2-1; perhaps D is TRBD1 or TRBD2 (6 bases each). Germline loops: CDR1 SEHNR, CDR2 FQNEAQ (reference sequence). The ends were cut back, 5 bases at V and 7 bases at J, with 15 bases in the middle. CDR3 size: 14 residues. The CDR3 coding sequence is TGTGCCAGCAGCGGGCCGAAAGGGGGGAATGAGCAGTTCTTC. It codes for CASSGPKGGNEQFF.

This clonotype was found many times. The CDR3 reads CASSRDRDGETQYF. CDR3 coding DNA: TGCGCCAGCAGCCGGGACAGGGATGGAGAGACCCAGTACTTC. The V and J genes are TRBV10-1 and TRBJ2-5, with 9 bases fitting TRBD1. The CDR3 runs 14 residues. The J segment lost 4 bases and the V segment lost 6 bases, leaving 6 bases of the junction unmatched. Germline lookup yields CDR1 WNHNN and CDR2 SYGVQD (reference sequence).

This clonotype showed up many times. The chain recombines TRBV6-1 with TRBJ2-7; no clear D. CDR1 is MNHNS and CDR2 is SASEGT in the germline V gene. V was pared by 6 bases and J by 2 bases, with 14 bases between. This CDR3 contains 14 residues. The DNA of the CDR3 is TGTGCCAGCAGCTCGTCCTTCCTGGCCTACGAGCAGTACTTC. Translating it yields CASSSSFLAYEQYF.

The chain has TRBV30 and TRBJ2-7, with TRBD1 identical over 9 bases. The CDR3 is made up of 13 amino acids. Trimming took 1 base from V and 4 from J; bases not matched to a gene: 2. Germline V CDR1 and CDR2: GTSNPN, SVGIG (reference sequence). In DNA form, the CDR3 reads TGTGCCTGGAGTGCGGGACAGGGTTACGAGCAGTACTTC. It specifies CAWSAGQGYEQYF.

The J gene is TRBJ1-2, the V gene TRBV27, with a tentative D call TRBD1 (6 bases). Germline values: CDR1 MNHEY, CDR2 SMNVEV (reference sequence). This CDR3 is built from 14 residues. V was cut by 2 bases and J by 6 bases, with 13 bases left in between. The CDR3 region has the DNA TGTGCCAGCAGTTTAGGGGGCGAGATAGATGGCTACACCTTC. It is translated as CASSLGGEIDGYTF.

This clonotype was counted many times. V usage is TRBV18 and J usage is TRBJ1-6; 7 bases map to TRBD1. The germline V gene has CDR1 KGHSH and CDR2 LQKENI. Trimming cost V 4 bases and J 6 bases; bases outside gene matches: 9. There are 16 residues in the CDR3. The CDR3, as DNA: TGTGCCAGCTCACGTGATTCAGGGGGAGGTAATTCACCCCTCCACTTT. Amino acids: CASSRDSGGGNSPLHF.

This clonotype was recorded many times. The rearrangement joins TRBV7-8 to TRBJ2-1; TRBD2 agrees at 13 bases. The CDR3 has 16 amino acids. The V and J ends lost 2 bases and 10 bases, in that order; junction bases with no gene match: 8. Germline V gives CDR1 SGHVS, CDR2 FQNEAQ. The CDR3 loop is CASSLKRTSGRWEQFF. CDR3 coding DNA: TGTGCCAGCAGCTTAAAGCGGACTAGCGGGAGATGGGAGCAGTTCTTC.

The chain recombines TRBV6-4 with TRBJ1-6; 7 bases agree with TRBD1. The germline gives CDR1 MRHNA, CDR2 SNTAGT. V shed 5 bases, J shed 6 bases, and the junction held 7 bases outside the gene matches. The CDR3 is 15 amino acids. The CDR3 here is CASSPGGSGNSPLHF. CDR3 nucleotide sequence: TGTGCCAGCAGTCCAGGGGGATCTGGTAATTCACCCCTCCACTTT.

This clonotype was recorded many times. The CDR3 DNA follows: TGTGCCAGCAGTTACTCGACAGGAAACTATGGCTACACCTTC. Translating it yields CASSYSTGNYGYTF. The chain carries TRBV6-6 and TRBJ1-2; possibly TRBD1 for D (6 bases). Trimming pared 0 bases from V and 2 bases from J, leaving 7 bases between. Germline CDR1 is MNHNY and CDR2 is SVGAGI (reference sequence). CDR3 length: 14 amino acids.

The chain recombines TRBV6-1 with TRBJ1-1; TRBD1 aligns across 7 bases. This CDR3 has 14 amino acids. V was clipped by 6 bases and J by 1 base; unmatched bases: 5. CDR1 is MNHNS, CDR2 SASEGT, per germline. The CDR3 coding sequence is TGTGCCAGCAGACAGGGGACACCGAACACTGAAGCTTTCTTT. It yields the protein CASRQGTPNTEAFF.

This clonotype appeared many times. The chain couples TRBV18 to TRBJ2-5; no clear D gene. Germline V gives CDR1 KGHSH, CDR2 LQKENI. The CDR3 loop spans 14 amino acids. Between the trimmed V and J ends, which lost 0 bases and 4 bases, there was a span of 9 bases. The CDR3 DNA reads as TGTGCCAGCTCACCACCTTCGACCTCAGAGACCCAGTACTTC. Translation gives CASSPPSTSETQYF.

Worth noting for this clonotype: An end of the junction differs from the germline gene, which may be a read error. CDR3 bases: TGTGCCGGCAGCCGAATCGACCTTTCGGGGACCCAGTTCTTC. It codes for CAGSRIDLSGTQFF. The V and J genes are TRBV28 and TRBJ2-5, with D perhaps TRBD1 or TRBD2 (5 bases each). The end of the DNA is better explained by TRBJ2-1, so the J call may be wrong. CDR1 MDHEN and CDR2 SYDVKM come from the germline V gene. The CDR3 sequence is 14 residues long.

This clonotype occurred a few times. V gene TRBV20-1 combines with J gene TRBJ1-2; the match to TRBD1 covers 8 bases. The germline V gene has CDR1 DFQATT and CDR2 SNEGSKA (reference sequence). The CDR3 length is 12 residues. The trim removed 6 bases at V and 6 bases at J, leaving 6 bases unmatched. CDR3 protein: CSAGQGADGYTF. In DNA form, the CDR3 reads TGCAGTGCCGGGCAGGGGGCAGATGGCTACACCTTC.

This clonotype was counted at least ten times. V gene TRBV15 combines with J gene TRBJ2-5, with a weak D call TRBD1 (6 bases). This CDR3 spans 13 amino acids. Trimming removed 8 bases from V and 1 base from J, with 11 bases in between. CDR1 is LNHNV and CDR2 is YYDKDF in the germline V gene (reference sequence). The DNA of the CDR3 is TGTGCCACCGCAGGGGCGTCCCAAGAGACCCAGTACTTC. It specifies CATAGASQETQYF.

This clonotype was counted between two and nine times. J is TRBJ2-7 and V is TRBV30; the match to TRBD1 covers 7 bases. Germline lookup yields CDR1 GTSNPN and CDR2 SVGIG (reference sequence). V shed 4 bases and J 6 bases; nucleotides not matched to a gene: 9. The CDR3 contains 13 residues. The CDR3 DNA sequence: TGTGCCTGGACCACGGCGACAGGGTCCGAGCAGTACTTC. This codes for CAWTTATGSEQYF.

In the case of this clonotype: This may be a read error, as it is one base from a much larger clone. The CDR3 DNA follows: TGTGCCAGCAGCTGCGGACTAGCGGGGTCATACAATGAGCAGTTCTTC. Residues: CASSCGLAGSYNEQFF. The V gene is TRBV7-2, the J gene TRBJ2-1, with 12 bases fitting TRBD2. Looked up from germline, CDR1 is SGHTA and CDR2 is FQGNSA. The J segment lost 4 bases and the V segment lost 4 bases, leaving 5 bases of the junction unmatched. The CDR3 has 16 amino acids. Drawing the rest from reference TRBV7-2 and TRBJ2-1, the complete variable domain is GAGVSQSPSNKVTEKGKDVELRCDPISGHTALYWYRQSLGQGLEFLIYFQGNSAPDKSGLPSDRFSAERTGGSVSTLTIQRTQQEDSAVYLCASSCGLAGSYNEQFFGPGTRLTVL.

This clonotype was observed at least ten times. The V call is TRBV9, the J call TRBJ1-1; 7 bases match TRBD1. In germline, CDR1 is SGDLS, CDR2 YYNGEE. After removal of 4 bases from V and 11 bases from J, the junction contained 11 bases not matched to a gene. This CDR3 is built from 13 residues. The CDR3 here is CASSQTGDATAFF. The CDR3 DNA follows: TGTGCCAGCAGCCAAACAGGGGATGCAACGGCTTTCTTT.

The genes are TRBV4-1 and TRBJ2-2; 8 nucleotides agree with TRBD2. The CDR3 extends over 19 amino acids. Germline lookup yields CDR1 MGHRA and CDR2 YSYEKL. V shed 0 bases, J shed 1 base, and the junction held 10 bases outside the gene matches. CDR3 loop: CASSQDPSRAGGNTGELFF. DNA of the CDR3: TGCGCCAGCAGCCAAGATCCCTCGCGGGCGGGAGGGAACACCGGGGAGCTGTTTTTT.

This chain uses TRBV24-1 with TRBJ2-7; possibly TRBD1 for D (5 bases). The V end lost 1 base, the J end lost 3 bases, and 12 bases lay between the germline ends. This CDR3 region has 15 residues. Germline CDR1 reads KGHDR; CDR2 reads SFDVKD. The CDR3 reads CATSDFVDILYEQYF. The CDR3 nucleotides read TGTGCCACCAGTGATTTCGTGGACATCCTCTACGAGCAGTACTTC.

Only a few counts were recorded for this clonotype. V usage is TRBV5-1 and J usage is TRBJ2-1; no clear D gene. Looked up from germline, CDR1 is SGHRS and CDR2 is YFSETQ. The CDR3 sequence is 13 residues long. The germline V and J ends were trimmed by 0 bases and 3 bases, with 4 bases remaining between them. CDR3 protein: CASSLGNYNEQFF. For the CDR3, the DNA is TGCGCCAGCAGCTTGGGGAACTACAATGAGCAGTTCTTC.

This clonotype was recorded at least ten times. This sequence joins TRBV7-8 and TRBJ2-3; tentatively, D is TRBD2 (5 bases). The germline CDR1 and CDR2 sequences are SGHVS and FQNEAQ. The CDR3 runs 15 residues. The ends were cut back, 4 bases at V and 2 bases at J, with 13 bases in the middle. CDR3 residues: CASSSRADDTDTQYF. For the CDR3, the DNA is TGTGCCAGCAGCTCGCGGGCAGACGACACAGATACGCAGTATTTT.

This clonotype was seen at least ten times. The CDR3 reads CASSPYEGWQYF. The CDR3 nucleotides read TGTGCCAGCTCACCTTATGAGGGCTGGCAGTACTTC. This chain connects TRBV18 to TRBJ2-7; maybe TRBD2 (5 bases). Germline values: CDR1 KGHSH, CDR2 LQKENI. This CDR3 is built from 12 residues. The ends were cut back, 3 bases at V and 9 bases at J, with 12 bases in the middle.

This clonotype was seen a handful of times. The chain uses TRBV29-1 and TRBJ2-7; the match to TRBD2 covers 7 bases. Trimming removed 1 base from V and 0 bases from J; junction bases left unmatched: 6. The CDR3 is 15 amino acids. CDR1 and CDR2 (germline): SQVTM, ANQGSEA. The CDR3 sequence: CSVEGGAGYSYEQYF. CDR3 in DNA: TGCAGCGTTGAAGGGGGAGCGGGGTACTCCTACGAGCAGTACTTC.